The T cell receptor (beta chain) under discussion was sequenced for a study of OX40 agonist ivuxolimab in advanced cancers. Across the study: The dose-escalation cohort had hepatocellular carcinoma, melanoma, renal cell or head and neck cancer. Regarding the study as a whole: At doses 0.1 to 3.0 mg/kg, CD4+ and CD8+ clones expanded.

Trimming at V came to 7 bases and at J to 4 bases, leaving 8 bases not matched to a gene. The CDR3 extends over 17 amino acids. Germline V gene sequence: CDR1 SNHLY, CDR2 FYNNEI. Remarks on this clone: Its antigen is as yet unknown.

Profiled with immunoSEQ multiplex PCR; TCRdb holds only in-frame clones, not every one. Found here are tens of thousands of clones, roughly 85% of them singletons; the top ten hold approximately 0.2%. The V and J genes are TRBV2 and TRBJ2-1; 15 nucleotides match TRBD2. Specimen: CD4+ or CD8+ T cells sorted from blood, collected in a trial of the OX40 agonist ivuxolimab. The receptor's source is an adult with an advanced solid tumor such as melanoma, head and neck, liver or kidney cancer. Written as DNA, the CDR3 is TGTGCCAGCAAGACCGGGACTAGCGGGGGGATTTACAATGAGCAGTTCTTC. The encoded protein is CASKTGTSGGIYNEQFF.